One TCR beta chain is described in this entry. It lacks a known antigen. Within one base of it there is no much larger clone, and no base qualities were kept. The sample belongs to a study of blood T cell repertoires in COVID-19 (dated by TCRdb to the early 2020s). Context from the whole study: The collaborator samples originated in the United States, Italy and Spain and spanned the acute and convalescent phases of COVID-19. The prospective study material was composed of cDNA or gDNA derived from T cells, B-cell-depleted T cells, or PBMCs. The dataset comprised deeply sampled blood TCRbeta repertoires from subjects exposed to, actively infected with, or recovered from COVID-19. The repertoires were released in a freely available public database meant as a resource for research on the immune response to SARS-CoV-2. Samples were obtained from the ongoing ImmuneRACE study (first 160 participants) and from some 1,200 subjects provided by 6 global collaborators. The sample metadata nearly always contained a de-identified subject ID, COVID-19 status, age in years and sex. Where HLA class I and class II types were available, the types were taken from metadata supplied by the sample provider, not from assay-based typing. Overall study results and their limits: Clinical and demographic metadata were provided uncurated, with the amount varying by source and participant.

The germline V gene (reference sequence) gives CDR1 as LGHDT and CDR2 as YNNKEL. The CDR3 goes from the cysteine to the phenylalanine over 15 residues. Of the read, only the CDR3 DNA is kept; its 45 bases are in frame from base 1. The germline V and J ends show losses of 4 bases and 3 bases respectively, and no gene match explains 5 bases of the junction. TCRbeta CDR3 regions were amplified from genomic DNA using the immunoSEQ Assay, a bias-controlled multiplex PCR. The authors' pipeline ran thus. The number of nucleated cells in each sample was estimated from the amplification of reference gene primers within the assay. Sequence reads were collapsed and filtered to measure the absolute abundance of every unique TCRbeta CDR3 rearrangement. For each sample, productive Simpson clonality was calculated as the square root of Simpson's diversity index over productive rearrangements. As stored in TCRdb, this immuneACCESS dataset retains in-frame rearrangements with V and J assigned. A fraction of the clones does not appear; measured against another copy, unresolved V genes explain less than half of the discrepancy, and the remainder lacks a known reason. V, J and clone size reflect that table, while D and trimming were determined from the DNA. For this sample the table gives around 110,000 clones, of which about three quarters were detected only once. The leading ten clones occupy 4.3% of the sample.

Each collaborating institution followed its own protocols to collect whole blood in K2EDTA tubes. For TCRbeta analysis, collaborators shipped samples as frozen whole blood, isolated PBMCs, or DNA extracted from either of those sample types. Sequencing was carried out using peripheral blood. This sequence was found in a man aged 65 to 85 with acute or convalescent COVID-19. This sequence uses TRBV3-1 (or the pseudogene TRBV3-2) and TRBJ2-1; 8 bases in the junction line up with TRBD1. The DNA is as follows: TGTGCCAGCAGCCGCTGGACAGGGCACTACAATGAGCAGTTCTTC. This encodes CASSRWTGHYNEQFF.